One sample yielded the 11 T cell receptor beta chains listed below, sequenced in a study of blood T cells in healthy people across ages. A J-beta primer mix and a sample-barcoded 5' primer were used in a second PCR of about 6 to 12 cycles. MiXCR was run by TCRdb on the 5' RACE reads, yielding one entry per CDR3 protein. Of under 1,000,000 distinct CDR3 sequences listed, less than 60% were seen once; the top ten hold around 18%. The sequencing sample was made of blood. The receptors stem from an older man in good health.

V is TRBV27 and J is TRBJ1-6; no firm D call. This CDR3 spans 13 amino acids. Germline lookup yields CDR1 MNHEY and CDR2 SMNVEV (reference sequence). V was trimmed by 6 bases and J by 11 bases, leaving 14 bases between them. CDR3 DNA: TGTGCCAGCAGCCCCCTCGGGAAGACACCCCTCCACTTT. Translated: CASSPLGKTPLHF.

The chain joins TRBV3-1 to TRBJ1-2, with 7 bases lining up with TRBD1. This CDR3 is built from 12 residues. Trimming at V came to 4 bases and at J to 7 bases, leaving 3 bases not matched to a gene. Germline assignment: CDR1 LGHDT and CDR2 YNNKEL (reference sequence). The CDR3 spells CASSLGTAGYTF. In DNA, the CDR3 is TGTGCCAGCAGCCTCGGGACAGCTGGCTACACCTTC.

CDR3 sequence: CASSLGQGIQETQFF. The CDR3 DNA reads TGTGCCAGCAGTCTTGGACAGGGTATTCAAGAGACCCAGTTCTTC. The chain is built from TRBV7-6 and TRBJ2-1, with 8 nucleotides matching TRBD1. CDR3 size: 15 residues. Trimming at V came to 6 bases and at J to 13 bases, leaving 17 bases not matched to a gene. Germline values: CDR1 SGHVS, CDR2 FNYEAQ.

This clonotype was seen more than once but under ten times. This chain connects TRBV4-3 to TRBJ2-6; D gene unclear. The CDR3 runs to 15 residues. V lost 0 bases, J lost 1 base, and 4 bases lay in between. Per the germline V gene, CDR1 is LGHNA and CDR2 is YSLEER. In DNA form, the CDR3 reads TGCGCCAGCAGCCAAGATATGTCTGGGGCCAACGTCCTGACTTTC. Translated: CASSQDMSGANVLTF.

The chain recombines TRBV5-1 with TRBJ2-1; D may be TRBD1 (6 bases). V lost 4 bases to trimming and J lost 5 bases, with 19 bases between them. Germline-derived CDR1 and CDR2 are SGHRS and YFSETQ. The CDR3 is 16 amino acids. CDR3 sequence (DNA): TGCGCCAGCAGCCCCATAAACCTCGGACAGAACAATGAGCAGTTCTTC. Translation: CASSPINLGQNNEQFF.

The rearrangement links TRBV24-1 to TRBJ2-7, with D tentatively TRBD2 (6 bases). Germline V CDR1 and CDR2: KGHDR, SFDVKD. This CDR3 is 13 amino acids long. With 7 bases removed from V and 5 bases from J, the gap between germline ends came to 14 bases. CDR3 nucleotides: TGTGCCACCAGAGGAGGGGACCCAAACGAGCAGTACTTC. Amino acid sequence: CATRGGDPNEQYF.

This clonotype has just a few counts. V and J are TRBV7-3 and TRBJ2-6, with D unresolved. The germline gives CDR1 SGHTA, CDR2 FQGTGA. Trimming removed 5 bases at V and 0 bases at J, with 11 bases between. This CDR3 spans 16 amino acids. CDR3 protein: CASSRNGDSGANVLTF. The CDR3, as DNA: TGTGCCAGCAGCCGAAACGGCGACTCTGGGGCCAACGTCCTGACTTTC.

CDR3 DNA: TGTGCCTGGAGTGGAACGGGGGGTGGCTACACCTTC. It yields the protein CAWSGTGGGYTF. This chain uses TRBV30 with TRBJ1-2, with TRBD1 as a possible D gene (5 bases). The CDR3 totals 12 residues. CDR1 GTSNPN and CDR2 SVGIG come from the germline V gene (reference sequence). V shed 1 base and J shed 7 bases, with 10 bases lying between them.

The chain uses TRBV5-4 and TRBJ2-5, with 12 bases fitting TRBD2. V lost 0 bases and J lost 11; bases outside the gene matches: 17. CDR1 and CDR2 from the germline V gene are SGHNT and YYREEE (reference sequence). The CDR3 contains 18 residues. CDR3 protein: CASSLGTSGMGTRGEQYF. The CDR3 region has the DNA TGTGCCAGCAGCTTGGGGACTAGCGGGATGGGAACCCGGGGTGAGCAGTACTTC.

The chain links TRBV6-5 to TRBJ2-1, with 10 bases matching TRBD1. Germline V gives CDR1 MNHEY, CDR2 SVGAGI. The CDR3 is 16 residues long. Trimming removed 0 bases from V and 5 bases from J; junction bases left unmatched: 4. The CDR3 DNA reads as TGTGCCAGCAGTTACTCTTGGGACAGGGGCCACAATGAGCAGTTCTTC. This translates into CASSYSWDRGHNEQFF.

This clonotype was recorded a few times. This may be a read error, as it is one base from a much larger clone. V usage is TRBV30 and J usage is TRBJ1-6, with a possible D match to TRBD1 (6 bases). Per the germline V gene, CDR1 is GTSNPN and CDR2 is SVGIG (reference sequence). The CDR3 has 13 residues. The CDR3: CAWRTGGNSPPHF. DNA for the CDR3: TGTGCCTGGAGGACAGGCGGGAATTCACCCCCCCACTTT.